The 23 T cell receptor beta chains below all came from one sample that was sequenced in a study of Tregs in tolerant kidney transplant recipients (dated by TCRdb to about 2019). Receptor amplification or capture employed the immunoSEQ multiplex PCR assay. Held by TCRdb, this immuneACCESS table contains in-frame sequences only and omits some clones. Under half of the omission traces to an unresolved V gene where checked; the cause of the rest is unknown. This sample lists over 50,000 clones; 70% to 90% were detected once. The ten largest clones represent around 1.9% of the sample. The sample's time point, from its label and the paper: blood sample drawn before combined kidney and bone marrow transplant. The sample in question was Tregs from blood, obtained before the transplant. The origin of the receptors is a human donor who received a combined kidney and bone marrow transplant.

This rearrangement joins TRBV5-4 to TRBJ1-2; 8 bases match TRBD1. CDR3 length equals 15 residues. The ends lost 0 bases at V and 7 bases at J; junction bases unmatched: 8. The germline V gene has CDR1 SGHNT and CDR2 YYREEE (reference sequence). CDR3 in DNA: TGTGCCAGCAGCTTGGCTCAGGGGGCTAGGGGTGGCTACACCTTC. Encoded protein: CASSLAQGARGGYTF.

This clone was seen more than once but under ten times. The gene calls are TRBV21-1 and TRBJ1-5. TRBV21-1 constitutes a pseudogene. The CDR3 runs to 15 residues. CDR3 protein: CASSKRAGCNQPQHF. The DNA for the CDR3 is TGTGCCAGCAGCAAACGGGCGGGATGCAATCAGCCCCAGCATTTT.

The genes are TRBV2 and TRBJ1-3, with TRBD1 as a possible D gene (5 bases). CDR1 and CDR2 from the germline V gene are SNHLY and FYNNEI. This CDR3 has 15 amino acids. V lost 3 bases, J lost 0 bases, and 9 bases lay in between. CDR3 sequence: CASSEGLRSGNTIYF. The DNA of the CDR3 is TGTGCCAGCAGTGAGGGGCTACGCTCTGGAAACACCATATATTTT.

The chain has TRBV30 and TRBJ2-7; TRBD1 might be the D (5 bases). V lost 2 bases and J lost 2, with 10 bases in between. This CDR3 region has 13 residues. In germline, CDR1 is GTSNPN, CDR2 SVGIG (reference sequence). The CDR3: CAWSPRVAYEQYF. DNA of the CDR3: TGTGCCTGGAGTCCCAGGGTCGCCTACGAGCAGTACTTC.

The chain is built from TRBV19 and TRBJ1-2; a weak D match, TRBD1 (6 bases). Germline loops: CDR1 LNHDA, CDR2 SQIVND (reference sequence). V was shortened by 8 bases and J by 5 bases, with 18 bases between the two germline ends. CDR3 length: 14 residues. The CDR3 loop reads CASSLGGQDYGYTF. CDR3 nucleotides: TGTGCCAGTTCCCTTGGGGGGCAGGATTATGGCTACACCTTC. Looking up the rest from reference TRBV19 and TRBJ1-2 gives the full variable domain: DGGITQSPKYLFRKEGQNVTLSCEQNLNHDAMYWYRQDPGQGLRLIYYSQIVNDFQKGDIAEGYSVSREKKESFPLTVTSAQKNPTAFYLCASSLGGQDYGYTFGSGTRLTVV.

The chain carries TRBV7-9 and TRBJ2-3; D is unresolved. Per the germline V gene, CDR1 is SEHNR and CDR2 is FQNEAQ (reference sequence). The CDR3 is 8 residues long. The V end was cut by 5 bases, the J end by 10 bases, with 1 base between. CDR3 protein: CASSPQYF. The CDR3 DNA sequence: TGTGCCAGCAGCCCGCAGTATTTT. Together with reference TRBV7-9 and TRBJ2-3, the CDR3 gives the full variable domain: DTGVSQNPRHKITKRGQNVTFRCDPISEHNRLYWYRQTLGQGPEFLTYFQNEAQLEKSRLLSDRFSAERPKGSFSTLEIQRTEQGDSAMYLCASSPQYFGPGTRLTVL.

CDR3 amino acids: CASSLGRISSSYNEQFF. The CDR3 DNA reads as TGTGCCAGCAGCTTAGGACGGATCTCGAGCTCCTACAATGAGCAGTTCTTC. The rearrangement uses TRBV11-2 and TRBJ2-1; no clear D. This CDR3 comprises 17 residues. V lost 1 base, J lost 0 bases, and 13 bases lay in between. CDR1 and CDR2 from the germline V gene are SGHAT and FQNNGV.

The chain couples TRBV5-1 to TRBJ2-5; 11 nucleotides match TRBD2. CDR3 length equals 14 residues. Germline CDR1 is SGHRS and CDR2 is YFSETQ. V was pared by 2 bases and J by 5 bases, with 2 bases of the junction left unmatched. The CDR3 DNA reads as TGCGCCAGCAGCTTAATAGCGGGAGGGGAGACCCAGTACTTC. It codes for CASSLIAGGETQYF.

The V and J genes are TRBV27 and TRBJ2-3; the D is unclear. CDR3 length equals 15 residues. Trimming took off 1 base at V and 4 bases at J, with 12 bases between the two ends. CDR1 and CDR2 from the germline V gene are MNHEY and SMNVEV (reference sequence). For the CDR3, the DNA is TGTGCCAGCAGTTTATATGGGTGGGTCGCAGATACGCAGTATTTT. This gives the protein CASSLYGWVADTQYF.

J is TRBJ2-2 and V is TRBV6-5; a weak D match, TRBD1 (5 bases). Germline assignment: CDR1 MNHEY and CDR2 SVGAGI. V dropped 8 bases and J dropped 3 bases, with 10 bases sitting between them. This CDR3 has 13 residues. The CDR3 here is CASSIRDTGELFF. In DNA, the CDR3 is TGTGCCAGCTCCATCAGGGACACCGGGGAGCTGTTTTTT.

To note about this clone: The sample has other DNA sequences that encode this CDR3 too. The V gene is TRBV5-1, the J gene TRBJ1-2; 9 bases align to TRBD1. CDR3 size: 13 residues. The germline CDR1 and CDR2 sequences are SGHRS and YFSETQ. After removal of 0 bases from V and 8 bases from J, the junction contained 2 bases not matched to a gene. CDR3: CASSLGQGGGYTF. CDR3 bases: TGCGCCAGCAGCTTGGGACAGGGGGGGGGCTACACCTTC. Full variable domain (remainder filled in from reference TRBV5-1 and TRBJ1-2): KAGVTQTPRYLIKTRGQQVTLSCSPISGHRSVSWYQQTPGQGLQFLFEYFSETQRNKGNFPGRFSGRQFSNSRSEMNVSTLELGDSALYLCASSLGQGGGYTFGSGTRLTVV.

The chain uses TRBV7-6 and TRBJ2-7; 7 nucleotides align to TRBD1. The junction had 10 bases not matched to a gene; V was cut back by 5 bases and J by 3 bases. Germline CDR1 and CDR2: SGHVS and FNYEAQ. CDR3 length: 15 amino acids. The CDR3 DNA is TGTGCCAGCAGCCCACGCCCGGACAGGAACTACGAGCAGTACTTC. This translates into CASSPRPDRNYEQYF.

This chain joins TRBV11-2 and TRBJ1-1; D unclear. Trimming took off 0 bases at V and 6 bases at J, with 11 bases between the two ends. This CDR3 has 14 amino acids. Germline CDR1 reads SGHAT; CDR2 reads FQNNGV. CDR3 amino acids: CASSLEAFSPEAFF. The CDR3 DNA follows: TGTGCCAGCAGCTTAGAGGCATTTTCTCCTGAAGCTTTCTTT.

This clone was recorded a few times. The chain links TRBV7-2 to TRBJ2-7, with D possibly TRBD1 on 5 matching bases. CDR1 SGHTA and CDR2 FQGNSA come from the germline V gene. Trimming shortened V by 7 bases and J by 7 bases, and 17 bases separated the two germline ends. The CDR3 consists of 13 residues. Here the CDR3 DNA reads TGTGCCAGCACCTCTTATCTCTCAGGGGAGCAGTACTTC. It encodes CASTSYLSGEQYF.

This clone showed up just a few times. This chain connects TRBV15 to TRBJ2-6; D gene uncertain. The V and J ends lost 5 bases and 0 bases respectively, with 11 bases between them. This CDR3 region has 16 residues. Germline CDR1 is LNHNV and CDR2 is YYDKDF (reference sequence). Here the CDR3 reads CATSGILHSGANVLTF. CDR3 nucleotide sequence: TGTGCCACCAGCGGAATCTTACACTCTGGGGCCAACGTCCTGACTTTC.

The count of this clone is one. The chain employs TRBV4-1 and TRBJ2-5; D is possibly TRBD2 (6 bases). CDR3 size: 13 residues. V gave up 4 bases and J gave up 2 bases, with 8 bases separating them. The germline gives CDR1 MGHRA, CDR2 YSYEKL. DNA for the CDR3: TGCGCCAGCAGCCGGCGGGATCAAGAGACCCAGTACTTC. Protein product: CASSRRDQETQYF.

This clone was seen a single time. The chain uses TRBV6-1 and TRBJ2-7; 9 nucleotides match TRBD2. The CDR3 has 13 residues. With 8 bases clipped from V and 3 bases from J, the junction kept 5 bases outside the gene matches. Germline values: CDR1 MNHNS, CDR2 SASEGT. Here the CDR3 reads CASERGVDYEQYF. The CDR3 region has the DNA TGTGCCAGCGAGCGGGGGGTAGACTACGAGCAGTACTTC.

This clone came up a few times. The chain's CDR3 is CASAVEGAQGYTF. CDR3 nucleotide sequence: TGTGCCAGCGCGGTGGAGGGGGCGCAGGGCTACACCTTC. The chain uses TRBV2 and TRBJ1-2; 7 positions agree with TRBD1. V trimming: 8 bases; J trimming: 8 bases; junction bases outside the gene matches: 11. CDR3 length: 13 residues. CDR1 and CDR2 (germline): SNHLY, FYNNEI.

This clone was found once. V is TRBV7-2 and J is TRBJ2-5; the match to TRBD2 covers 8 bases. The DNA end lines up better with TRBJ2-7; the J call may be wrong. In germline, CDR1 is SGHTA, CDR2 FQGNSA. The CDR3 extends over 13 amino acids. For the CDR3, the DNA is TGTGCCAGCAGCCTTAGCGGGGTATACGAGCAGTACTTC. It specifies CASSLSGVYEQYF.

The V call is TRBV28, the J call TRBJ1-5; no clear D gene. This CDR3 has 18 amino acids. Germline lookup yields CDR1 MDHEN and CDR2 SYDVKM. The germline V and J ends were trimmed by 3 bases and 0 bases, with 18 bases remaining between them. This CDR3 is CASSFYLPRDYSNQPQHF. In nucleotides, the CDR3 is TGTGCCAGCAGTTTCTATTTGCCAAGAGATTATAGCAATCAGCCCCAGCATTTT.

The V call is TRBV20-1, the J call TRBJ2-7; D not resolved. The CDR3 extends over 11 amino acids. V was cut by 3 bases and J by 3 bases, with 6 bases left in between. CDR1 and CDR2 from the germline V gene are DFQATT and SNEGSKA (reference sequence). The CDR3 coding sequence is TGCAGTGCTAGTCCCCACTACGAGCAGTACTTC. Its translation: CSASPHYEQYF.

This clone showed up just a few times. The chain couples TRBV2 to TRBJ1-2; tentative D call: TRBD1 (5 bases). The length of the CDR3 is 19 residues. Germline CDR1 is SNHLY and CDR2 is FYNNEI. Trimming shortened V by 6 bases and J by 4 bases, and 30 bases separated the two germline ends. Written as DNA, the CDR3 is TGTGCCAGCAGCCAAACCCCTTTCATCAGGGCCGATCTGGGCTATGGCTACACCTTC. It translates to CASSQTPFIRADLGYGYTF.

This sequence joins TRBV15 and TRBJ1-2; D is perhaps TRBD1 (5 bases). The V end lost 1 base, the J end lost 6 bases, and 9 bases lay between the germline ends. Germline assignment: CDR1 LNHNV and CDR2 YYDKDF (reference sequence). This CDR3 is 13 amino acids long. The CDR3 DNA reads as TGTGCCACCAGCAGAGTGGGGGAACATGGCTACACCTTC. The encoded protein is CATSRVGEHGYTF.